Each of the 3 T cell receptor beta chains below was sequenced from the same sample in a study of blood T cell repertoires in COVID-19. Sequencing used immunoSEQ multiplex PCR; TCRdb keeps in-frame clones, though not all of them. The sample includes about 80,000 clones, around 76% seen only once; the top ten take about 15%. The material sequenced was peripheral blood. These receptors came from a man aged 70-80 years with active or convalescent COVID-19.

The CDR3 sequence: CASSERDTQYF. DNA of the CDR3: TGCGCCAGCAGTGAGCGGGATACGCAGTATTTT. The gene calls are TRBV10-2 and TRBJ2-3; D uncertain. CDR3 length: 11 residues. Deletions cut 2 bases from V and 6 bases from J, with 3 bases between. Germline V gene data show CDR1 as WSHSY and CDR2 as SAAADI.

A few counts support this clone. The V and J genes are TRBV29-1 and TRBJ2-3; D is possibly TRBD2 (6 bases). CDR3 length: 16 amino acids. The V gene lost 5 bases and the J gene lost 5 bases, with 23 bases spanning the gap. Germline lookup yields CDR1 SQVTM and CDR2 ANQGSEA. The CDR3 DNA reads TGCAGCGTTCGACGAGGGACGGTCGGGGGTGGAGATACGCAGTATTTT. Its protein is CSVRRGTVGGGDTQYF.

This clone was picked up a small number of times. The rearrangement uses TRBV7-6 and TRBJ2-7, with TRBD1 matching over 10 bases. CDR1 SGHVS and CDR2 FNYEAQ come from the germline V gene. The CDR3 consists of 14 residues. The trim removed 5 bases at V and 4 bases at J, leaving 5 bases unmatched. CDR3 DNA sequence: TGTGCCAGCAGCGAGGGACAGGGGTCGTACGAGCAGTACTTC. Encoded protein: CASSEGQGSYEQYF.